This is a list of T cell receptor beta chains from one sample in a study of PD-1 blockade in mismatch repair-deficient tumors. Libraries were prepared by immunoSEQ multiplex PCR; TCRdb keeps only in-frame clonotypes and omits some of them. The sample contains tens of thousands of clones, roughly 75% of which appear only once. The material was peripheral blood, obtained 4 weeks after starting pembrolizumab. All receptors come from an adult with mismatch repair-deficient cancer. CDR3s include the opening cysteine and the closing phenylalanine or tryptophan. D genes are given only for firm matches. Clone size is shown for a subset of rows, as once, few, many or a class of expanded clone.

D gene	CDR3 length	V gene	J gene	clone size	CDR3 protein	CDR3 DNA
.	11	TRBV25-1	TRBJ1-1	few	CASRINTEAFF	TGTGCCAGCAGAATCAACACTGAAGCTTTCTTT
.	14	TRBV7-9	TRBJ1-1	.	CASSSSTVNTEAFF	TGTGCCAGCAGCTCGAGTACAGTGAACACTGAAGCTTTCTTT
.	16	TRBV4-2	TRBJ2-1	.	CASSQEAGGYYNEQFF	TGTGCCAGCAGCCAAGAGGCTGGCGGATACTACAATGAGCAGTTCTTC
.	12	TRBV13	TRBJ2-1	.	CASSLVGVEQFF	TGTGCCAGCAGCTTAGTCGGGGTTGAGCAGTTCTTC
.	15	TRBV5-4	TRBJ1-2	.	CASSGTEQGNYGYTF	TGTGCCAGCAGCGGCACCGAACAGGGTAACTATGGCTACACCTTC
.	14	TRBV11-2	TRBJ2-3	.	CASSPDRGGDTQYF	TGTGCCAGCAGCCCGGACAGAGGAGGAGATACGCAGTATTTT
TRBD1	14	TRBV10-3	TRBJ1-1	.	CAIRTTGDAPEAFF	TGTGCCATCAGAACTACAGGGGATGCGCCTGAAGCTTTCTTT
.	15	TRBV7-2	TRBJ1-1	.	CASSLELGGGTEAFF	TGTGCCAGCAGCTTAGAGCTGGGCGGAGGGACTGAAGCTTTCTTT
.	14	TRBV19	TRBJ2-1	few	CASSPTGWVNEQFF	TGTGCCAGTAGTCCAACGGGGTGGGTCAATGAGCAGTTCTTC
TRBD2	14	TRBV7-9	TRBJ2-7	few	CASSLIAGGPKQYF	TGTGCCAGCAGCTTAATAGCGGGAGGGCCCAAGCAGTACTTC
.	14	TRBV9	TRBJ2-5	.	CASSTDHGQETQYF	TGTGCCAGCAGCACCGACCATGGACAAGAGACCCAGTACTTC
TRBD2	18	TRBV10-3	TRBJ2-7	.	CAISESKTASGNRYEQYF	TGTGCCATCAGTGAGTCAAAAACGGCTAGCGGGAACCGTTACGAGCAGTACTTC
TRBD1	14	TRBV2	TRBJ1-3	.	CASSRDSSGNTIYF	TGTGCCAGCAGTCGGGACAGCTCTGGAAACACCATATATTTT
.	14	TRBV5-1	TRBJ1-1	.	CASGVGGEVTEAFF	TGCGCCAGCGGCGTCGGGGGTGAAGTCACTGAAGCTTTCTTT
.	17	TRBV9	TRBJ2-3	.	CASSEGGGYLGTDTQYF	TGTGCCAGCAGCGAGGGGGGTGGGTACCTGGGGACAGATACGCAGTATTTT
.	14	TRBV7-2	TRBJ1-2	.	CASSLESKARGYTF	TGTGCCAGCAGCTTGGAGAGTAAAGCTAGGGGCTACACCTTC
TRBD1	12	TRBV2	TRBJ2-5	.	CASTGTGRTQYF	TGTGCCAGCACGGGGACAGGGAGGACCCAGTACTTC
TRBD2	14	TRBV14	TRBJ2-1	.	CASSLAGPYNEQFF	TGTGCCAGCAGCCTAGCGGGACCCTACAATGAGCAGTTCTTC
.	11	TRBV20-1	TRBJ1-3	few	CSAQDTVGLYF	TGCAGTGCCCAGGACACGGTCGGGCTATATTTT
TRBD1	15	TRBV5-4	TRBJ2-2	few	CASSLIQQGIGELFF	TGTGCCAGCAGCTTGATCCAACAGGGGATCGGGGAGCTGTTTTTT
TRBD1	16	TRBV18	TRBJ2-4	.	CASSPTGGASKNIQYF	TGTGCCAGCTCACCCACAGGGGGCGCTTCCAAAAACATTCAGTACTTC
TRBD1	14	TRBV7-9	TRBJ2-7	.	CASSPWTGSGEQYF	TGTGCCAGCAGCCCCTGGACAGGGTCGGGGGAGCAGTACTTC
.	18	TRBV6-1	TRBJ2-5	.	CASSVNAAVGAGGETQYF	TGTGCCAGCAGTGTTAACGCTGCCGTTGGGGCAGGTGGGGAGACCCAGTACTTC
.	14	TRBV10-2	TRBJ2-7	.	CASSGEYLPYEQYF	TGCGCCAGCAGTGGAGAATACCTACCCTACGAGCAGTACTTC
.	15	TRBV11-2	TRBJ1-2	once	CASSLAGSGNYGYTF	TGTGCCAGCAGCTTAGCAGGGTCCGGTAACTATGGCTACACCTTC
TRBD1	15	TRBV10-2	TRBJ2-7	.	CASKRQGLITYEQYF	TGCGCCAGCAAACGACAGGGCCTTATCACCTACGAGCAGTACTTC
.	15	TRBV7-8	TRBJ1-1	.	CASSLGWGVNTEAFF	TGTGCCAGCAGCTTGGGCTGGGGGGTGAACACTGAAGCTTTCTTT
TRBD2	14	TRBV11-2	TRBJ2-7	.	CASSLVSGSYEQYF	TGTGCCAGCAGCTTGGTAAGCGGGAGCTACGAGCAGTACTTC
.	14	TRBV11-3	TRBJ1-2	once	CASSAQGRSYGYTF	TGTGCCAGCAGCGCACAGGGTAGGAGCTATGGCTACACCTTC
TRBD2	16	TRBV7-8	TRBJ2-3	.	CASSFMGGRSTDTQYF	TGTGCCAGCAGCTTCATGGGCGGGAGGTCCACAGATACGCAGTATTTT
TRBD1	16	TRBV11-3	TRBJ2-4	.	CASSSHGTGGLVIQYF	TGTGCCAGCAGCTCCCATGGGACAGGGGGCTTGGTCATTCAGTACTTC
TRBD1	16	TRBV7-9	TRBJ2-3	once	CASSLDRAGGADTQYF	TGTGCCAGCAGCTTAGATCGGGCAGGGGGCGCAGATACGCAGTATTTT